The source of this T cell receptor (beta chain) is a study of molecular identifiers for immune sequencing clone quantification. TCRdb passed the PCR reads through MiXCR, listing each CDR3 protein once. This sample yields approximately 500,000 distinct CDR3 sequences, of which roughly 23% are seen a single time; about 0.8% belongs to the top ten. Germline lookup yields CDR1 SGHTA and CDR2 FQGTGA. V lost 1 base and J 0 bases, leaving 10 bases between the germline ends. This CDR3 comprises 15 residues. The TCR originated in a human donor in good health. Some libraries in this study had Jurkat cell RNA spiked in. This chain joins TRBV7-3 and TRBJ2-7, with a weak D call TRBD2 (5 bases). Sequencing was performed on naive CD8+ T cells from blood, with Jurkat cell RNA spiked in. The subset is: FACS-sorted CD8+CD4-CCR7+CD45RA+ naive T cells. The CDR3 reads CASSLSPGSSYEQYF. DNA of the CDR3: TGTGCCAGCAGCTTAAGCCCGGGAAGCTCCTACGAGCAGTACTTC.